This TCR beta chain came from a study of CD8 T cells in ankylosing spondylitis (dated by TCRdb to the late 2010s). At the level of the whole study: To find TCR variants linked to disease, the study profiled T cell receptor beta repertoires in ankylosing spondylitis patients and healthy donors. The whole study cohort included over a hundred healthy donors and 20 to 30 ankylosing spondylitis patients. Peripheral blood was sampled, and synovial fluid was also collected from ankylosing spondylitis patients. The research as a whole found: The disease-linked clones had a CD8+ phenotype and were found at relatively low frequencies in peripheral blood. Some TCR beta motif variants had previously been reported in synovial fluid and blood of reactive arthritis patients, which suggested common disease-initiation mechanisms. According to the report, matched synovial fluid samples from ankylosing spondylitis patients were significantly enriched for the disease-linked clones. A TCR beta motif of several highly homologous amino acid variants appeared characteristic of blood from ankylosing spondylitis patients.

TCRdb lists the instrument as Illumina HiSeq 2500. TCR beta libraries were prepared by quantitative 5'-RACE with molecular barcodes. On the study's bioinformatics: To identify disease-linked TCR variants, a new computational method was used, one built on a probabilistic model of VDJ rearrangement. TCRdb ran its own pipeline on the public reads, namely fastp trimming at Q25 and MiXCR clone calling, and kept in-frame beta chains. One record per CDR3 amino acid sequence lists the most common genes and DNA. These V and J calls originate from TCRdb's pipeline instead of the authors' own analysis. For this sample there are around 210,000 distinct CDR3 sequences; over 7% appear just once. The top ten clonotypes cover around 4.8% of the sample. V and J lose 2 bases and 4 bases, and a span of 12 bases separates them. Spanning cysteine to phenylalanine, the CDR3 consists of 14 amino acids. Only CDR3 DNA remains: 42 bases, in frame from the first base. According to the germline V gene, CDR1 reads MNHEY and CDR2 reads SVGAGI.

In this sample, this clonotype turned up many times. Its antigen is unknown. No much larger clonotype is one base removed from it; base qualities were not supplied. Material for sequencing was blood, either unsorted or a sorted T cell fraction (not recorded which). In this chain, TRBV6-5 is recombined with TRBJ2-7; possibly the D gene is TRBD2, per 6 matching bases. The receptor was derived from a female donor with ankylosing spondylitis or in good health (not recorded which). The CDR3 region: CASSYGPGGYEQYF. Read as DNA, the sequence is TGTGCCAGCAGTTACGGTCCTGGGGGGTACGAGCAGTACTTC.